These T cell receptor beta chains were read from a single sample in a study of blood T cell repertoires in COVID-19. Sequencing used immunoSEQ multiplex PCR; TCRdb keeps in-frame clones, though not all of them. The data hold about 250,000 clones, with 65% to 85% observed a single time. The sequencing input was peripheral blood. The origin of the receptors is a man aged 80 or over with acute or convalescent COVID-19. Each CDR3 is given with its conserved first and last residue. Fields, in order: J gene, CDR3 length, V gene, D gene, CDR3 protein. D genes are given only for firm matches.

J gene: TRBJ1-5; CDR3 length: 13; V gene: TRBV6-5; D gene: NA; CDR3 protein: CASSIRLNQPQHF
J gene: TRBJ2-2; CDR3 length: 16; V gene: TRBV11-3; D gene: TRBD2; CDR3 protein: CASSSTSGGAHGELFF
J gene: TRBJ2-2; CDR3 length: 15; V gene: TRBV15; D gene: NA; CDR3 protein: CATSRVLGVTGELFF
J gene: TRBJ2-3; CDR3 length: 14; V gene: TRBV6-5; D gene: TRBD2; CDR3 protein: CASRMAGGADTQYF
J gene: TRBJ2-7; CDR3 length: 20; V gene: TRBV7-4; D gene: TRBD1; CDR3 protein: CASSLFERETGTGNTYEQYF
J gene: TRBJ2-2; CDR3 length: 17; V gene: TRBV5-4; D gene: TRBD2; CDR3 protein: CASSLPSGGTNTGELFF
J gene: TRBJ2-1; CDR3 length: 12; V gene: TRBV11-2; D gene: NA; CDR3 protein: CASKGAVNEQFF
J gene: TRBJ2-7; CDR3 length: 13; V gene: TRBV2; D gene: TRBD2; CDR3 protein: CASSPLAGGAAYF
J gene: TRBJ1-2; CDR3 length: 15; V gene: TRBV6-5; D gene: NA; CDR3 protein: CASSPPWGRLEGYTF
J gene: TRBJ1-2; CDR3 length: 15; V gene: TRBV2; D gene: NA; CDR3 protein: CASSEGVRSNYGYTF
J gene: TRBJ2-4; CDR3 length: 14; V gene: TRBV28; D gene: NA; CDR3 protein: CASSFLLAKNIQYF
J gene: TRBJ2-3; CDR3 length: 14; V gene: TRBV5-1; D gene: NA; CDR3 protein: CASSPDSLTDTQYF
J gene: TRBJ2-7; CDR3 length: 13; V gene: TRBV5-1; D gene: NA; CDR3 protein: CASSTQTGREQYF
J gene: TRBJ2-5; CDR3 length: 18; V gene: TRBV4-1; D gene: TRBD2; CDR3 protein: CASSQTTSGGPFGETQYF
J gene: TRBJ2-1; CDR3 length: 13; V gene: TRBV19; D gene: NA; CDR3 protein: CASSIAGWNEQFF
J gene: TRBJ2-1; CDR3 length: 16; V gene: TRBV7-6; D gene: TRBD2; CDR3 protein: CASRRGAGSSYNEQFF
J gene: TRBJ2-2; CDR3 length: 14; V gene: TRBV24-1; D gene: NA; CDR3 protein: CATSDLPNTGELFF
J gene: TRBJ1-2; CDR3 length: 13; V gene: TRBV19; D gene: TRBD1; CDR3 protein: CASSATGVYGYTF
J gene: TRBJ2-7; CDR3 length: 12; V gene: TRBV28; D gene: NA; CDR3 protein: CARTTGPYEQYF
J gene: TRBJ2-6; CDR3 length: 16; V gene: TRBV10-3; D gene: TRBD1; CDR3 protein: CAISGQGNSGANVLTF
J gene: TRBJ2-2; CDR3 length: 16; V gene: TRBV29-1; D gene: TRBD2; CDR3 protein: CSVYAGSSGATGELFF
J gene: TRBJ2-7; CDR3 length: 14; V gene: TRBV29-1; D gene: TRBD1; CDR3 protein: CSVATGPPGYEQYF
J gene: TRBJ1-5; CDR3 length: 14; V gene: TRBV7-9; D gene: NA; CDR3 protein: CASSSSDTNQPQHF
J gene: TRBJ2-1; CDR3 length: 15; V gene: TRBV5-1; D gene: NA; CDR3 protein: CASSLGGVSYNEQFF
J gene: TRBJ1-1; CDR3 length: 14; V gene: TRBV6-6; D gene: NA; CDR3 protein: CASSLTQGYTEAFF
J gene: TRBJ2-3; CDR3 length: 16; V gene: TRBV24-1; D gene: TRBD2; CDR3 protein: CATSDFTSGRTDTQYF
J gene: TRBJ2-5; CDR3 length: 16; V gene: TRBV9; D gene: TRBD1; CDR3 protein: CASSPSRDRFQETQYF